This TCR beta chain emerged from a study of blood T cell repertoires in COVID-19. The authors' processing: Amplification with reference gene primers provided the estimates of nucleated cell counts. This table comes from immunoSEQ multiplex PCR, and its TCRdb copy is limited to in-frame clones, with some not included. The V and J calls and clone size were taken over from that table, and D and trimming were inferred from the DNA. The sample contains 250,000 to 300,000 clones, approximately 83% of which appear only once. Deletions cut 6 bases from V and 10 bases from J, with 19 bases between. Germline values: CDR1 MDHEN, CDR2 SYDVKM. This CDR3 spans 15 amino acids.

The TCR originated in a woman between 65 and 79 years old with acute or convalescent COVID-19. The chain uses TRBV28 and TRBJ1-6, with a possible D match to TRBD1 (6 bases). Sequenced sample: peripheral blood. The CDR3 here is CASRGQGARGSPLHF. As DNA, the CDR3 is TGTGCCAGCAGAGGGCAGGGCGCAAGGGGGTCACCCCTCCACTTT. The full variable domain, rest sourced from reference TRBV28 and TRBJ1-6, is DVKVTQSSRYLVKRTGEKVFLECVQDMDHENMFWYRQDPGLGLRLIYFSYDVKMKEKGDIPEGYSVSREKKERFSLILESASTNQTSMYLCASRGQGARGSPLHFGNGTRLTVT.